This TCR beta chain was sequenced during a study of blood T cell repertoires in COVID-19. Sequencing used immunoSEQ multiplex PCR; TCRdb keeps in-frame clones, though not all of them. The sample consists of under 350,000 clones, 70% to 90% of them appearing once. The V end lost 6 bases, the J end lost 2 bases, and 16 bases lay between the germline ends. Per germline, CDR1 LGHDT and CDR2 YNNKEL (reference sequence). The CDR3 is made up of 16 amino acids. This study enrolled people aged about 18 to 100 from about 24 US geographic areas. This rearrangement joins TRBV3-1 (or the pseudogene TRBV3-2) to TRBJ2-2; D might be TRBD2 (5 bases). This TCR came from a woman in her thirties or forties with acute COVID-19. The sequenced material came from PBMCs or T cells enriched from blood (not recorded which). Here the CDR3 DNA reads TGTGCCAGCAGTTACGGGGTTGGGGTAAACACCGGGGAGCTGTTTTTT. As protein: CASSYGVGVNTGELFF.